Below, one T cell receptor beta chain is given with its context. Repertoires were generated with immunoSEQ multiplex PCR, while TCRdb's copy carries only in-frame clones and drops some. The sample contains some 80,000 clones, 96% of which appear only once. This entry belongs to a study of technical replicates of blood from a handful of donors. This CDR3 has 16 residues. V gave up 5 bases and J gave up 0 bases; unmatched junction bases: 5. From germline, CDR1 is SEHNR and CDR2 FQNEAQ (reference sequence). The TCR comes from a human donor in good health. The specimen was T cells isolated from PBMCs. This chain connects TRBV7-9 to TRBJ2-1; 9 nucleotides match TRBD2. The CDR3 spells CASSPNSGSSYNEQFF. The CDR3 nucleotides are TGTGCCAGCAGCCCTAATAGCGGGAGCTCCTACAATGAGCAGTTCTTC. The whole variable domain, remainder taken from reference TRBV7-9 and TRBJ2-1, is DTGVSQNPRHKITKRGQNVTFRCDPISEHNRLYWYRQTLGQGPEFLTYFQNEAQLEKSRLLSDRFSAERPKGSFSTLEIQRTEQGDSAMYLCASSPNSGSSYNEQFFGPGTRLTVL.